The 9 T cell receptor beta chains below all came from one sample that was sequenced in a study of shared clonotypes between healthy human individuals. The repertoire was sequenced with immunoSEQ multiplex PCR; TCRdb's copy has only in-frame clones and lacks some. Altogether around 550,000 clones are present, 90% to 96% being singletons, with the ten largest covering less than 0.06%. Sequenced sample: naive CD4+ T cells sorted from blood. As for subset: CD45RA+ positively selected. The receptor set was obtained from a woman aged 25-40 years in good health.

The chain carries TRBV7-9 and TRBJ2-1, with D possibly matching TRBD2 (7 bases). Germline V gene sequence: CDR1 SEHNR, CDR2 FQNEAQ (reference sequence). The CDR3 covers 14 residues. With 2 bases removed from V and 7 bases from J, the gap between germline ends came to 12 bases. DNA of the CDR3: TGTGCCAGCAGCTTACGGGGGGCAGGGAATGAGCAGTTCTTC. It codes for CASSLRGAGNEQFF. Using reference TRBV7-9 and TRBJ2-1 for the parts outside the CDR3, the full variable domain is DTGVSQNPRHKITKRGQNVTFRCDPISEHNRLYWYRQTLGQGPEFLTYFQNEAQLEKSRLLSDRFSAERPKGSFSTLEIQRTEQGDSAMYLCASSLRGAGNEQFFGPGTRLTVL.

J is TRBJ1-4 and V is TRBV21-1. TRBV21-1 is deemed a pseudogene. The CDR3 extends over 17 amino acids. CDR3 bases: TGTGCCAGCAGCAATACAATTTGGGCAGACCGGGCTGAAAAACTGTTTTTT. Protein product: CASSNTIWADRAEKLFF.

Comment on this clone: Within the sample, other DNA sequences also encode this same CDR3. The rearrangement uses TRBV18 and TRBJ2-5; either TRBD1 or TRBD2 may fit D (5 bases each). Germline V gene sequence: CDR1 KGHSH, CDR2 LQKENI. The CDR3 extends over 14 amino acids. The V and J ends lost 2 bases and 3 bases respectively, with 10 bases between them. CDR3 bases: TGTGCCAGCTCACCAAGGCAGGGAGAAGAGACCCAGTACTTC. Its protein product is CASSPRQGEETQYF.

The rearrangement uses TRBV2 and TRBJ1-6; D perhaps matches TRBD1 (6 bases). CDR3 length: 13 amino acids. V lost 7 bases and J lost 7, with 11 bases in between. The germline CDR1 and CDR2 sequences are SNHLY and FYNNEI. The CDR3 protein is CASNTGSNSPLHF. CDR3 coding DNA: TGTGCCAGCAACACAGGGTCCAATTCACCCCTCCACTTT.

The rearrangement links TRBV28 to TRBJ1-4; D unresolved. Trimming removed 1 base from V and 5 bases from J, with 8 bases in between. This CDR3 region has 14 residues. Germline values: CDR1 MDHEN, CDR2 SYDVKM. Written as DNA, the CDR3 is TGTGCCAGCAGTTTATTCGGGCAGAATGAAAAACTGTTTTTT. Its protein is CASSLFGQNEKLFF.

The chain has TRBV5-5 and TRBJ2-7; the D is unclear. The CDR3 has 12 amino acids. Germline V lookup: CDR1 SGHKS, CDR2 YYEKEE (reference sequence). Trimming stripped 0 bases from V and 6 bases from J, with 7 bases between. The CDR3 here is CASSLVPGEQYF. CDR3 in DNA: TGTGCCAGCAGCTTGGTACCCGGCGAGCAGTACTTC.

This chain joins TRBV28 and TRBJ1-1; 7 nucleotides agree with TRBD1. V lost 4 bases, J lost 5 bases, and 4 bases stayed unmatched. CDR1 MDHEN and CDR2 SYDVKM come from the germline V gene. The CDR3 length is 13 residues. CDR3 nucleotide sequence: TGTGCCAGCAGTTCAGGGGGAAGGACTGAAGCTTTCTTT. This gives the protein CASSSGGRTEAFF.

The chain is built from TRBV7-3 and TRBJ2-3, with a tentative D call TRBD2 (6 bases). The CDR3 length is 16 residues. V dropped 5 bases and J dropped 1 base, with 16 bases sitting between them. Per the germline V gene, CDR1 is SGHTA and CDR2 is FQGTGA. As DNA, the CDR3 is TGTGCCAGCAGCCGTCAGGGCGGGGTCGGCACAGATACGCAGTATTTT. Translated: CASSRQGGVGTDTQYF.

The chain combines TRBV5-1 with TRBJ2-5, with D tentatively TRBD2 (6 bases). Per germline, CDR1 SGHRS and CDR2 YFSETQ. This CDR3 is built from 16 residues. Trimming removed 1 base from V and 5 bases from J, with 18 bases in between. The chain's CDR3 is CASSLFGGGVRETQYF. CDR3 DNA sequence: TGCGCCAGCAGCTTGTTTGGTGGAGGGGTGCGGGAGACCCAGTACTTC.